One and the same sample provided the 13 T cell receptor beta chains below, sequenced in a study of blood T cell repertoires in COVID-19 (dated by TCRdb to 2020 to 2021). Receptors were amplified or captured by the immunoSEQ multiplex PCR assay. Drawn from immuneACCESS, this table holds only the in-frame rearrangements with V and J called that TCRdb kept. Clones are partly lost; checked studies trace under half to an unresolved V gene and leave the rest unexplained. The sample profile shows 400,000 to 450,000 clones; around 89% of them were found once. The ten largest account for roughly 1.6% of the sample. Sequenced: peripheral blood. Receptor source: a woman in her forties with COVID-19, enrolled during active disease.

This chain uses TRBV7-2 with TRBJ1-5; TRBD1 matches 9 bases. The CDR3 is 15 amino acids. Germline V gene lookup returns CDR1 SGHTA and CDR2 FQGNSA. V gave up 0 bases and J gave up 7 bases; unmatched junction bases: 4. CDR3 in amino acids: CASSLAGTGTQPQHF. CDR3 sequence (DNA): TGTGCCAGCAGCTTAGCCGGGACAGGGACCCAGCCCCAGCATTTT. The variable domain in full, with the rest retrieved from reference TRBV7-2 and TRBJ1-5, is GAGVSQSPSNKVTEKGKDVELRCDPISGHTALYWYRQSLGQGLEFLIYFQGNSAPDKSGLPSDRFSAERTGGSVSTLTIQRTQQEDSAVYLCASSLAGTGTQPQHFGDGTRLSIL.

The gene calls are TRBV6-6 and TRBJ2-1; 8 bases align to TRBD1. Per germline, CDR1 MNHNY and CDR2 SVGAGI (reference sequence). After removal of 5 bases from V and 12 bases from J, the junction contained 9 bases not matched to a gene. CDR3 size: 13 residues. The CDR3 DNA reads TGTGCCAGCAGTGCGACCCGACAGGGGTGGCAGTTCTTC. Translation: CASSATRQGWQFF.

The CDR3 protein is CASSLGTGEDTQYF. CDR3 nucleotides: TGTGCCAGCAGCTTAGGGACAGGGGAAGATACGCAGTATTTT. The V and J genes are TRBV7-9 and TRBJ2-3; the match to TRBD1 covers 9 bases. CDR3 length: 14 residues. V shed 1 base and J 5 bases; nucleotides not matched to a gene: 1. Germline values: CDR1 SEHNR, CDR2 FQNEAQ (reference sequence).

The rearrangement joins TRBV28 to TRBJ2-3; TRBD2 matches at 8 bases. The CDR3 covers 16 residues. Germline CDR1 MDHEN, CDR2 SYDVKM. With V trimmed by 3 bases and J by 0 bases, 5 bases remained unmatched. The CDR3 here is CASSFSGGPSTDTQYF. CDR3 sequence (DNA): TGTGCCAGCAGTTTTTCGGGGGGGCCGAGCACAGATACGCAGTATTTT.

The genes are TRBV28 and TRBJ2-3; 10 bases map to TRBD2. V lost 6 bases and J lost 1; bases outside the gene matches: 4. The CDR3 is 15 residues long. CDR1 MDHEN and CDR2 SYDVKM come from the germline V gene. The CDR3 DNA reads as TGTGCCAGCAGCCCCGGGACTAGCGGCACAGATACGCAGTATTTT. It specifies CASSPGTSGTDTQYF.

The chain has TRBV3-1 (or the pseudogene TRBV3-2) and TRBJ2-1; the match to TRBD2 covers 13 bases. Trimming removed 2 bases from V and 1 base from J; junction bases left unmatched: 8. This CDR3 is built from 19 residues. CDR1 is LGHDT, CDR2 YNNKEL, per germline (reference sequence). The CDR3 bases are TGTGCCAGCAGCCAAAGGGGGACTAGCGGGGCTCCGTCCTACAATGAGCAGTTCTTC. It codes for CASSQRGTSGAPSYNEQFF.

The chain employs TRBV5-1 and TRBJ2-1, with D perhaps TRBD1 (5 bases). Trimming left V 0 bases short and J 9 bases short, with 16 bases between. Germline CDR1 SGHRS, CDR2 YFSETQ. CDR3 size: 15 residues. The CDR3 here is CASSLGLSGLGEQFF. The CDR3 DNA reads as TGCGCCAGCAGCTTGGGACTTTCAGGGCTAGGTGAGCAGTTCTTC.

The chain uses TRBV29-1 and TRBJ1-1, with 9 bases aligning to TRBD1. From germline, CDR1 is SQVTM and CDR2 ANQGSEA. The V segment lost 3 bases and the J segment 11 bases; nucleotides outside the gene matches: 10. The CDR3 consists of 13 residues. The CDR3 spells CSVEGQGDFGAFF. DNA of the CDR3: TGCAGCGTTGAGGGACAGGGTGATTTTGGGGCTTTCTTT.

The chain links TRBV6-5 to TRBJ1-1; 7 bases match TRBD1. After removal of 7 bases from V and 1 base from J, the junction contained 6 bases not matched to a gene. Germline CDR1 reads MNHEY; CDR2 reads SVGAGI. The CDR3 contains 14 residues. The CDR3 DNA sequence: TGTGCCAGCAAATCTCACAGGGGGAACACTGAAGCTTTCTTT. It yields the protein CASKSHRGNTEAFF.

The chain couples TRBV9 to TRBJ2-5; D gene uncertain. The V gene lost 4 bases and the J gene lost 7 bases, with 11 bases spanning the gap. CDR3 length equals 12 residues. Germline V gene lookup returns CDR1 SGDLS and CDR2 YYNGEE. In nucleotides, the CDR3 is TGTGCCAGCAGCCCACGCGGCGGGACCCAGTACTTC. Its translation is CASSPRGGTQYF.

The genes are TRBV6-2 or TRBV6-3 and TRBJ2-6; the D gene is possibly TRBD1 (6 bases). V shed 4 bases and J shed 0 bases, with 13 bases lying between them. This CDR3 region has 17 residues. Germline CDR1 reads MNHEY; CDR2 reads SVGEGT. The CDR3 sequence is CASSSGRGGSGANVLTF. The CDR3 nucleotides read TGTGCCAGCAGTTCGGGCAGGGGTGGCTCTGGGGCCAACGTCCTGACTTTC.

This clone was seen just once. The rearrangement links TRBV6-5 to TRBJ1-5; D gene ambiguous. The CDR3 sequence is 13 residues long. Germline V gene lookup returns CDR1 MNHEY and CDR2 SVGAGI. V lost 6 bases and J 0 bases, leaving 6 bases between the germline ends. The CDR3 here is CASSSDSNQPQHF. CDR3 nucleotide sequence: TGTGCCAGCAGCTCAGATAGCAATCAGCCCCAGCATTTT.

J is TRBJ2-3 and V is TRBV5-6, with TRBD1 matching over 8 bases. The CDR3 runs to 13 residues. With 3 bases clipped from V and 3 bases from J, the junction kept 0 bases outside the gene matches. The germline CDR1 and CDR2 sequences are SGHDT and YYEEEE. DNA for the CDR3: TGTGCCAGCAGCTGGACAGGGACAGATACGCAGTATTTT. This encodes CASSWTGTDTQYF. The entire variable domain, with the rest obtained from reference TRBV5-6 and TRBJ2-3, is as follows: DAGVTQSPTHLIKTRGQQVTLRCSPKSGHDTVSWYQQALGQGPQFIFQYYEEEERQRGNFPDRFSGHQFPNYSSELNVNALLLGDSALYLCASSWTGTDTQYFGPGTRLTVL.